This T cell receptor (beta chain) was captured in a study of OX40 agonist ivuxolimab in advanced cancers. Measured with immunoSEQ multiplex PCR; TCRdb has only the in-frame clones, and not every one. The repertoire holds fewer than 70,000 clones, 75% to 90% seen once, with less than 4% in the top ten. Points from the study as a whole: Among the lowest peripheral clonal expansion occurred in 0.1-3.0 mg/kg partial responders.

Points on this clone: Antigen: not known.

Trimming stripped 0 bases from V and 0 bases from J, with 14 bases between. Germline CDR1 reads LNHNV; CDR2 reads YYDKDF (reference sequence). The CDR3 length is 18 residues. The material was CD4+ or CD8+ T cells sorted from blood, obtained in a trial of the OX40 agonist ivuxolimab. This TCR derives from an adult with an advanced solid tumor such as melanoma, head and neck, liver or kidney cancer. The chain links TRBV15 to TRBJ1-4, with D perhaps TRBD1 (6 bases). CDR3: CATSREWGLETTNEKLFF. CDR3 nucleotide sequence: TGTGCCACCAGCAGAGAATGGGGGCTTGAGACAACTAATGAAAAACTGTTTTTT.